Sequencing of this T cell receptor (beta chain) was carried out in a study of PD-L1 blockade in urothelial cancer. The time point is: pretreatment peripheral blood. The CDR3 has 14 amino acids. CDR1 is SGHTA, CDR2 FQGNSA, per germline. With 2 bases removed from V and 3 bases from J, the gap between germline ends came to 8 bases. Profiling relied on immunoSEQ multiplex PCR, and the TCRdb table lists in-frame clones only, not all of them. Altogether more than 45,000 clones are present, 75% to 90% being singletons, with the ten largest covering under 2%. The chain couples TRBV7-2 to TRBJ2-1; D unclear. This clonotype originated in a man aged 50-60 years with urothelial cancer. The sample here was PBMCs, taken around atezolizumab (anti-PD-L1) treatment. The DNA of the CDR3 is TGTGCCAGCAGCTTACAGAGCGACTACAATGAGCAGTTCTTC. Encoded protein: CASSLQSDYNEQFF.